These 30 T cell receptor beta chains were all obtained from the same sample, sequenced in a study of blood T cell repertoires in COVID-19. Sequencing was performed with immunoSEQ multiplex PCR; in TCRdb, only in-frame clones are kept and a portion is missing. Of roughly 130,000 clones in the sample, roughly 90% were seen once. The sequencing input was peripheral blood. The receptors here all came from a middle-aged man with acute or convalescent COVID-19.

V usage is TRBV19 and J usage is TRBJ2-1; TRBD1 agrees at 7 bases. Germline V gene sequence: CDR1 LNHDA, CDR2 SQIVND (reference sequence). The length of the CDR3 is 15 residues. Trimming removed 1 base from V and 6 bases from J; junction bases left unmatched: 6. This chain's CDR3 is CASSIVRAGGNEQFF. The CDR3 nucleotides are TGTGCCAGTAGTATAGTGAGGGCAGGGGGCAATGAGCAGTTCTTC.

The chain has TRBV5-4 and TRBJ1-2; 7 nucleotides match TRBD1. The CDR3 is 14 residues long. The V gene end was trimmed by 0 bases and the J gene end by 8 bases; junction bases not matched to a gene: 7. Germline CDR1 SGHNT, CDR2 YYREEE (reference sequence). CDR3 nucleotide sequence: TGTGCCAGCAGCTTGGGACAGGGCGGACGGGGCTACACCTTC. Translated: CASSLGQGGRGYTF.

J is TRBJ2-1 and V is TRBV19, with a weak D call TRBD2 (6 bases). V lost 4 bases and J lost 1, with 17 bases in between. Germline V gene sequence: CDR1 LNHDA, CDR2 SQIVND (reference sequence). The CDR3 covers 17 residues. CDR3 in amino acids: CASSRSGGSKSYNEQFF. CDR3 bases: TGTGCCAGTAGTAGGTCCGGGGGATCGAAATCCTACAATGAGCAGTTCTTC.

V and J are TRBV12-2 and TRBJ1-1; TRBD1 is the table's D call, not checked against the DNA. TRBV12-2 is designated a pseudogene. The length of the CDR3 is 16 residues. DNA for the CDR3: TGTGCAAGTCGCTTCGTCCGACAGATTCCATTCACTGAAGCTTTCTTT. Translating it yields CASRFVRQIPFTEAFF.

The sample holds one count of this clone. The chain carries TRBV5-1 and TRBJ1-1; D gene unclear. V shed 2 bases and J shed 8 bases, with 13 bases lying between them. From germline, CDR1 is SGHRS and CDR2 YFSETQ. The CDR3 has 13 residues. CDR3 residues: CASSFSEAGEAFF. In DNA, the CDR3 is TGCGCCAGCAGCTTTAGTGAGGCGGGGGAAGCTTTCTTT.

The genes are TRBV30 and TRBJ2-1, with TRBD2 matching 8 bases. Germline V gene sequence: CDR1 GTSNPN, CDR2 SVGIG (reference sequence). J gave up 9 bases and V 3 bases, and 7 bases lay outside the gene matches. The CDR3 length is 13 residues. The CDR3 is CAWRASGPGEQFF. The CDR3 DNA sequence: TGTGCCTGGAGGGCTAGCGGGCCGGGTGAGCAGTTCTTC.

The rearrangement uses TRBV24-1 and TRBJ1-2, with no clear D. CDR3 length: 13 residues. Between the trimmed V and J ends, which lost 9 bases and 0 bases, there was a span of 10 bases. Germline CDR1 is KGHDR and CDR2 is SFDVKD. CDR3 in DNA: TGTGCCACCGCGGTAGGAGCTAACTATGGCTACACCTTC. Protein: CATAVGANYGYTF.

This sequence joins TRBV20-1 and TRBJ1-5; no reliable D call. Trimming left V 3 bases short and J 0 bases short, with 18 bases between. CDR3 size: 17 residues. Germline V gives CDR1 DFQATT, CDR2 SNEGSKA (reference sequence). The chain's CDR3 is CSASTMGPQYSNQPQHF. DNA for the CDR3: TGCAGTGCTAGTACCATGGGCCCTCAATATAGCAATCAGCCCCAGCATTTT.

V usage is TRBV30 and J usage is TRBJ1-1; D unclear. V was clipped by 6 bases and J by 5 bases, with 7 bases between them. Germline values: CDR1 GTSNPN, CDR2 SVGIG (reference sequence). This CDR3 spans 10 amino acids. CDR3 protein: CACSGTEAFF. The CDR3 DNA reads TGTGCCTGCAGCGGAACTGAAGCTTTCTTT.

Here the CDR3 reads CASSSDRQETQYF. CDR3 DNA: TGTGCCAGCAGCTCGGACAGACAAGAGACCCAGTACTTC. The chain joins TRBV5-6 to TRBJ2-5; D might be TRBD1 (6 bases). This CDR3 has 13 amino acids. Germline V gene lookup returns CDR1 SGHDT and CDR2 YYEEEE. Trimming shortened V by 3 bases and J by 2 bases, and 8 bases separated the two germline ends.

The rearrangement joins TRBV30 to TRBJ1-1; 7 bases agree with TRBD1. This CDR3 region has 13 residues. The J segment lost 4 bases and the V segment lost 3 bases, leaving 5 bases of the junction unmatched. Per the germline V gene, CDR1 is GTSNPN and CDR2 is SVGIG (reference sequence). As DNA, the CDR3 is TGTGCCTGGAGACAGGGGTTTAGCACTGAAGCTTTCTTT. Amino acids: CAWRQGFSTEAFF.

This clone has a handful of counts. This chain joins TRBV19 and TRBJ2-7; D may be TRBD2 (5 bases). The V end lost 3 bases, the J end lost 4 bases, and 10 bases lay between the germline ends. This CDR3 spans 13 amino acids. Germline V gene sequence: CDR1 LNHDA, CDR2 SQIVND (reference sequence). The CDR3 DNA is TGTGCCAGTAGTATCGGACTCGATTACGAGCAGTACTTC. This encodes CASSIGLDYEQYF.

This chain uses TRBV30 with TRBJ1-1; TRBD1 matches at 8 bases. This CDR3 region has 14 residues. The trim removed 1 base at V and 5 bases at J, leaving 6 bases unmatched. Germline V gene lookup returns CDR1 GTSNPN and CDR2 SVGIG (reference sequence). CDR3 DNA sequence: TGTGCCTGGAGTGGCAGGGGGCGTGAGACTGAAGCTTTCTTT. Residues: CAWSGRGRETEAFF. Supplemented by reference TRBV30 and TRBJ1-1, the full variable domain reads SQTIHQWPATLVQPVGSPLSLECTVEGTSNPNLYWYRQAAGRGLQLLFYSVGIGQISSEVPQNLSASRPQDRQFILSSKKLLLSDSGFYLCAWSGRGRETEAFFGQGTRLTVV.

This rearrangement joins TRBV7-9 to TRBJ2-7; TRBD2 matches at 15 bases. From germline, CDR1 is SEHNR and CDR2 FQNEAQ (reference sequence). The CDR3 totals 15 residues. The ends lost 5 bases at V and 7 bases at J; junction bases unmatched: 6. This chain's CDR3 is CASSPPGTSGREQYF. The CDR3, as DNA: TGTGCCAGCAGCCCACCCGGGACTAGCGGGAGGGAGCAGTACTTC.

This chain joins TRBV19 and TRBJ1-5; 8 positions match TRBD1. There are 13 residues in the CDR3. Germline CDR1 and CDR2: LNHDA and SQIVND (reference sequence). J was trimmed by 4 bases and V by 6 bases; bases with no gene match: 2. The CDR3 loop reads CASRDRENQPQHF. In nucleotides, the CDR3 is TGTGCCAGTAGGGACAGGGAAAATCAGCCCCAGCATTTT.

This clone was observed once. V usage is TRBV19 and J usage is TRBJ2-1; TRBD1 aligns across 8 bases. The junction had 12 bases not matched to a gene; V was cut back by 10 bases and J by 7 bases. Germline loops: CDR1 LNHDA, CDR2 SQIVND (reference sequence). The CDR3 spans 14 residues. CDR3 sequence (DNA): TGTGCCACTAGGCCCGGGACAGGTGGTAATGAGCAGTTCTTC. This codes for CATRPGTGGNEQFF.

The rearrangement uses TRBV19 and TRBJ1-2; 9 bases line up with TRBD1. Germline assignment: CDR1 LNHDA and CDR2 SQIVND (reference sequence). Trimming removed 3 bases from V and 2 bases from J; junction bases left unmatched: 4. This CDR3 region has 15 residues. Here the CDR3 DNA reads TGTGCCAGTAGTATGGACAGGGGATGGAACTATGGCTACACCTTC. It encodes CASSMDRGWNYGYTF.

This chain joins TRBV14 and TRBJ1-1, with D unclear. The CDR3 extends over 13 amino acids. Germline V gene sequence: CDR1 SGHDN, CDR2 FVKESK. Trimming removed 2 bases at V and 4 bases at J, with 8 bases between. CDR3 in amino acids: CASSQTRGTEAFF. DNA of the CDR3: TGTGCCAGCAGCCAAACTCGGGGCACTGAAGCTTTCTTT.

The chain has TRBV14 and TRBJ2-3; 12 nucleotides agree with TRBD2. The V gene's germline CDR1 is SGHDN and CDR2 FVKESK. The junction had 8 bases not matched to a gene; V was cut back by 4 bases and J by 0 bases. This CDR3 contains 18 residues. The CDR3 here is CASSRALAGGSSTDTQYF. CDR3 nucleotide sequence: TGTGCCAGCAGCCGAGCACTAGCGGGGGGTTCTAGCACAGATACGCAGTATTTT.

V gene TRBV5-1 combines with J gene TRBJ2-5, with TRBD1 matching over 10 bases. Germline-derived CDR1 and CDR2 are SGHRS and YFSETQ. The CDR3 has 16 amino acids. J lost 5 bases, V lost 4 bases, and 11 bases had no gene match. CDR3 amino acids: CASSSTGTGDMETQYF. The CDR3 DNA is TGCGCCAGCAGCAGCACCGGGACAGGGGATATGGAGACCCAGTACTTC.

This chain joins TRBV19 and TRBJ1-2; 12 bases match TRBD1. With 10 bases clipped from V and 2 bases from J, the junction kept 11 bases outside the gene matches. Germline-derived CDR1 and CDR2 are LNHDA and SQIVND (reference sequence). This CDR3 region has 16 residues. CDR3 bases: TGTGCCACCTCTCCGGGACAGGGGGCGCCCAACTATGGCTACACCTTC. Encoded protein: CATSPGQGAPNYGYTF.

The chain recombines TRBV27 with TRBJ1-3; 10 bases map to TRBD1. The CDR3 consists of 16 residues. After removal of 5 bases from V and 3 bases from J, the junction contained 7 bases not matched to a gene. Germline V CDR1 and CDR2: MNHEY, SMNVEV (reference sequence). The CDR3 DNA sequence: TGTGCCAGCAGTCCCGGGACAGGGGCGGATGGAAACACCATATATTTT. It codes for CASSPGTGADGNTIYF.

The chain couples TRBV18 to TRBJ1-2; 7 nucleotides match TRBD1. Germline lookup yields CDR1 KGHSH and CDR2 LQKENI. V lost 2 bases, J lost 6 bases, and 6 bases stayed unmatched. The CDR3 loop spans 14 amino acids. CDR3 DNA: TGTGCCAGCTCACCAGCCGACAGGGAGGATGGCTACACCTTC. This sequence encodes CASSPADREDGYTF. Filled out from reference TRBV18 and TRBJ1-2, the complete variable domain reads NAGVMQNPRHLVRRRGQEARLRCSPMKGHSHVYWYRQLPEEGLKFMVYLQKENIIDESGMPKERFSAEFPKEGPSILRIQQVVRGDSAAYFCASSPADREDGYTFGSGTRLTVV.

V usage is TRBV30 and J usage is TRBJ1-1; D unresolved. V was pared by 2 bases and J by 0 bases, with 7 bases between. This CDR3 spans 13 amino acids. The germline CDR1 and CDR2 sequences are GTSNPN and SVGIG (reference sequence). CDR3 sequence reads: CAWSREMNTEAFF. The CDR3 region has the DNA TGTGCCTGGAGTCGGGAGATGAACACTGAAGCTTTCTTT.

The chain employs TRBV6-1 and TRBJ1-4; D uncertain. This CDR3 contains 16 residues. CDR1 is MNHNS and CDR2 is SASEGT in the germline V gene. The ends were cut back, 4 bases at V and 0 bases at J, with 12 bases in the middle. As DNA, the CDR3 is TGTGCCAGCAGTGTTAACTACGCCGCAACTAATGAAAAACTGTTTTTT. It encodes CASSVNYAATNEKLFF.

J is TRBJ1-5 and V is TRBV15; no firm D call. Trimming removed 8 bases at V and 3 bases at J, with 14 bases between. Germline CDR1 reads LNHNV; CDR2 reads YYDKDF (reference sequence). This CDR3 has 14 residues. DNA for the CDR3: TGTGCCACCGACTCCCGCGTGAACAATCAGCCCCAGCATTTT. Residues: CATDSRVNNQPQHF.

This chain uses TRBV19 with TRBJ1-6; TRBD1 is a possible D gene (6 bases). This CDR3 region has 17 residues. V lost 6 bases, J lost 0 bases, and 15 bases lay in between. Per germline, CDR1 LNHDA and CDR2 SQIVND (reference sequence). DNA for the CDR3: TGTGCCAGTAGATCGGACAGTACGAGCTCCTATAATTCACCCCTCCACTTT. This gives the protein CASRSDSTSSYNSPLHF.

The chain recombines TRBV6-4 with TRBJ1-1; possibly TRBD1 for D (6 bases). This CDR3 comprises 14 residues. Germline V gene data show CDR1 as MRHNA and CDR2 as SNTAGT. V gave up 0 bases and J gave up 1 base, with 6 bases separating them. The CDR3 DNA sequence: TGTGCCAGCAGTGACTCGGACAGGAACACTGAAGCTTTCTTT. Residues: CASSDSDRNTEAFF.

J is TRBJ1-2 and V is TRBV19; D unclear. Per germline, CDR1 LNHDA and CDR2 SQIVND (reference sequence). Trimming took off 3 bases at V and 4 bases at J, with 9 bases between the two ends. This CDR3 has 13 amino acids. The CDR3 DNA reads TGTGCCAGTAGTATGAGACAAAGCTATGGCTACACCTTC. Amino acid sequence: CASSMRQSYGYTF.

The CDR3 spells CASSPPNGRTGELFF. CDR3 coding DNA: TGTGCCAGCTCACCCCCCAATGGGAGGACCGGGGAGCTGTTTTTT. The rearrangement uses TRBV25-1 and TRBJ2-2, with D possibly being TRBD2 (6 bases). Between the trimmed V and J ends, which lost 8 bases and 5 bases, there was a span of 18 bases. This CDR3 spans 15 amino acids. CDR1 is MGHDK and CDR2 is SYGVNS in the germline V gene. The full variable domain, rest sourced from reference TRBV25-1 and TRBJ2-2, is EADIYQTPRYLVIGTGKKITLECSQTMGHDKMYWYQQDPGMELHLIHYSYGVNSTEKGDLSSESTVSRIRTEHFPLTLESARPSHTSQYLCASSPPNGRTGELFFGEGSRLTVL.